Reported below is one TCR beta chain. The CDR3 contains 15 residues. CDR1 SGHKS and CDR2 YYEKEE come from the germline V gene (reference sequence). V was pared by 2 bases and J by 0 bases, with 4 bases of the junction left unmatched. The repertoire was sequenced with immunoSEQ multiplex PCR; TCRdb's copy has only in-frame clones and lacks some. Here the sample spans around 94,000 clones, about 80% being singletons. This entry belongs to a study of blood T cell repertoires in COVID-19. The TCR sequence derives from a human donor in a cohort sampled during active COVID-19. Sequenced input: peripheral blood. The chain couples TRBV5-5 to TRBJ2-7, with 8 bases identical to TRBD2. Here the CDR3 reads CASSFLAGSSYEQYF. The DNA for the CDR3 is TGTGCCAGCAGCTTCTTAGCGGGAAGCTCCTACGAGCAGTACTTC.